These 26 T cell receptor beta chains were all obtained from the same sample, sequenced in a study of vaccination effects on CD4 cells after COVID-19. In the ViraFEST assay, antigen-specific CD4+ clonotypes were identified by expansion after peptide-pool stimulation. With 10 days of culture completed, CD4+ T cells were isolated. It was between March and December 2020 that the person had a SARS-CoV-2 infection confirmed by PCR. Sequenced by immunoSEQ multiplex PCR; TCRdb stores in-frame clones only, minus some. The data contain some 40,000 clones, approximately 72% of them singletons. The antigens for these receptors are not known. Sequences were derived from CD4+ T cells from PBMCs cultured with HCoV-NL63 spike peptides, sampled before COVID-19 vaccination. Receptors were obtained from a human donor who had a prior SARS-CoV-2 infection.

This chain connects TRBV20-1 to TRBJ1-3, with 7 bases lining up with TRBD1. V lost 6 bases, J lost 5 bases, and 10 bases stayed unmatched. Germline V gene lookup returns CDR1 DFQATT and CDR2 SNEGSKA (reference sequence). The CDR3 covers 14 residues. The CDR3 sequence is CSASDRVLRNTIYF. DNA for the CDR3: TGCAGTGCGAGTGACAGGGTTTTAAGAAACACCATATATTTT.

J is TRBJ2-3 and V is TRBV5-1, with D perhaps given as TRBD1 or TRBD2 (5 bases each). Trimming left V 0 bases short and J 6 bases short, with 14 bases between. Germline-derived CDR1 and CDR2 are SGHRS and YFSETQ. CDR3 length equals 15 residues. The CDR3 region has the DNA TGCGCCAGCAGCTTGGGTCTAGCCGGGGCCGATACGCAGTATTTT. Its protein is CASSLGLAGADTQYF.

The V call is TRBV19, the J call TRBJ1-4, with 8 nucleotides matching TRBD1. Losses at the gene ends were 5 bases for V and 6 bases for J; bases not matched to a gene: 8. Per germline, CDR1 LNHDA and CDR2 SQIVND (reference sequence). This CDR3 contains 15 residues. This CDR3 is CASSPWTGSYEKLFF. The CDR3 nucleotides read TGTGCCAGTAGTCCATGGACAGGGTCATATGAAAAACTGTTTTTT.

The gene calls are TRBV5-5 and TRBJ2-7; D not resolved. The CDR3 totals 15 residues. Germline values: CDR1 SGHKS, CDR2 YYEKEE (reference sequence). The V end lost 3 bases, the J end lost 0 bases, and 13 bases lay between the germline ends. CDR3 region: CASSYVPGSSYEQYF. The CDR3 nucleotides read TGTGCCAGCAGCTACGTTCCAGGTTCCTCCTACGAGCAGTACTTC.

This clone has a handful of counts. The chain combines TRBV7-3 with TRBJ2-1; possibly TRBD2 for D (6 bases). CDR3 length: 15 residues. Germline-derived CDR1 and CDR2 are SGHTA and FQGTGA. The V gene lost 5 bases and the J gene lost 1 base, with 12 bases spanning the gap. CDR3 sequence: CASSQGLLSYNEQFF. In DNA form, the CDR3 reads TGTGCCAGCAGCCAGGGACTTCTGTCCTACAATGAGCAGTTCTTC. The variable domain in full, completed from reference TRBV7-3 and TRBJ2-1, reads GAGVSQTPSNKVTEKGKYVELRCDPISGHTALYWYRQSLGQGPEFLIYFQGTGAADDSGLPNDRFFAVRPEGSVSTLKIQRTERGDSAVYLCASSQGLLSYNEQFFGPGTRLTVL.

The rearrangement links TRBV5-6 to TRBJ1-2, with 7 bases matching TRBD1. J was trimmed by 4 bases and V by 6 bases; bases with no gene match: 15. The CDR3 runs to 16 residues. Germline CDR1 SGHDT, CDR2 YYEEEE. The CDR3 DNA sequence: TGTGCCAGCATCTCGCCCCTCGGGCAGGGGGGCTATGGCTACACCTTC. This codes for CASISPLGQGGYGYTF.

This clone came up a few times. The chain joins TRBV7-9 to TRBJ1-4; D gene unclear. V was shortened by 6 bases and J by 0 bases, with 8 bases between the two germline ends. This CDR3 has 14 residues. Germline V gives CDR1 SEHNR, CDR2 FQNEAQ (reference sequence). CDR3 DNA: TGTGCCAGCAGGAGGTCAGCAACTAATGAAAAACTGTTTTTT. Protein sequence: CASRRSATNEKLFF.

J is TRBJ2-1 and V is TRBV19; the match to TRBD1 covers 11 bases. The CDR3 extends over 14 amino acids. With V trimmed by 7 bases and J by 6 bases, 5 bases remained unmatched. Germline CDR1 is LNHDA and CDR2 is SQIVND (reference sequence). The CDR3 sequence: CASTEGTGGNEQFF. CDR3 in DNA: TGTGCCAGTACCGAAGGGACAGGGGGCAATGAGCAGTTCTTC.

The chain links TRBV10-3 to TRBJ2-1, with 10 bases identical to TRBD2. Germline V gene data show CDR1 as ENHRY and CDR2 as SYGVKD. This CDR3 is built from 15 residues. Trimming at V came to 8 bases and at J to 1 base, leaving 5 bases not matched to a gene. The CDR3: CAIQREGRSYNEQFF. CDR3 in DNA: TGTGCCATCCAGCGGGAGGGCCGATCCTACAATGAGCAGTTCTTC.

The table lists this clone with a count of one. The DNA for the CDR3 is TGTGCCAGCAGCCAAGAATTAGGGAGGAGAGCTTTCTTT. This encodes CASSQELGRRAFF. The J gene is TRBJ1-1, the V gene TRBV3-1 (or the pseudogene TRBV3-2); D ambiguous. Germline V CDR1 and CDR2: LGHDT, YNNKEL (reference sequence). The CDR3 has 13 amino acids. With 0 bases removed from V and 10 bases from J, the gap between germline ends came to 12 bases.

The genes are TRBV5-1 and TRBJ2-1; D is uncertain. The CDR3 is 14 residues long. The ends were cut back, 2 bases at V and 4 bases at J, with 10 bases in the middle. Per germline, CDR1 SGHRS and CDR2 YFSETQ. CDR3 in DNA: TGCGCCAGCAGCTTATCTTTGACTTACAATGAGCAGTTCTTC. It encodes CASSLSLTYNEQFF.

The rearrangement uses TRBV29-1 and TRBJ2-1, with 7 bases that match TRBD1. Germline trimming cut 7 bases from V and 2 bases from J; bases unmatched to any gene: 8. Germline values: CDR1 SQVTM, CDR2 ANQGSEA. The CDR3 length is 14 residues. The CDR3 region has the DNA TGCAGCGGCACCGTGGGACAGACCTACAATGAGCAGTTCTTC. Protein sequence: CSGTVGQTYNEQFF.

J is TRBJ2-5 and V is TRBV9; 8 positions match TRBD2. Germline trimming cut 4 bases from V and 4 bases from J; bases unmatched to any gene: 6. The CDR3 has 14 residues. Germline lookup yields CDR1 SGDLS and CDR2 YYNGEE. In DNA form, the CDR3 reads TGTGCCAGCAGCCCCGGGGGGGCCGGAGAGACCCAGTACTTC. Its translation: CASSPGGAGETQYF.

The chain joins TRBV4-2 to TRBJ2-7; 9 nucleotides agree with TRBD2. Unmatched junction bases numbered 13, after V lost 1 base and J lost 3 bases. CDR3 length: 18 amino acids. CDR1 is LGHNA and CDR2 is YNFKEQ in the germline V gene. The CDR3 nucleotides are TGTGCCAGCAGCCAAGGTACTCAAGCGGGGGGACGGGACTACGAGCAGTACTTC. Translating it yields CASSQGTQAGGRDYEQYF.

The chain couples TRBV11-2 to TRBJ2-1; D uncertain. CDR1 and CDR2 from the germline V gene are SGHAT and FQNNGV. Between the trimmed V and J ends, which lost 1 base and 5 bases, there was a span of 6 bases. The CDR3 extends over 13 amino acids. DNA of the CDR3: TGTGCCAGCAGCTTAGGGCGGAACAATGAGCAGTTCTTC. Encoded protein: CASSLGRNNEQFF.

This clone came up once. The V gene is TRBV5-1, the J gene TRBJ2-5; 10 nucleotides align to TRBD2. Germline V CDR1 and CDR2: SGHRS, YFSETQ. The V segment lost 4 bases and the J segment 2 bases; nucleotides outside the gene matches: 8. The CDR3 length is 16 residues. CDR3 in DNA: TGCGCCAGCAGCGCCGGACTAGCGGCGATACAAGAGACCCAGTACTTC. Residues: CASSAGLAAIQETQYF.

This chain uses TRBV12-5 with TRBJ1-1; D uncertain. The length of the CDR3 is 14 residues. The V gene's germline CDR1 is LGHNT and CDR2 FRNRAP. V dropped 5 bases and J dropped 0 bases, with 10 bases sitting between them. The CDR3 reads CASGPGQLNTEAFF. The CDR3 nucleotides are TGTGCTAGTGGTCCCGGGCAGTTGAACACTGAAGCTTTCTTT.

This clone was counted only a few times. V gene TRBV3-1 (or the pseudogene TRBV3-2) combines with J gene TRBJ1-1, with D possibly being TRBD1 (5 bases). V was trimmed by 6 bases and J by 7 bases, leaving 21 bases between them. CDR1 LGHDT and CDR2 YNNKEL come from the germline V gene (reference sequence). The CDR3 covers 15 residues. The CDR3, as DNA: TGTGCCAGCAGAAGAGGATTACTCCGGGACGGTGAAGCTTTCTTT. This encodes CASRRGLLRDGEAFF.

J is TRBJ2-1 and V is TRBV24-1; weak D call: TRBD2 (5 bases). V lost 2 bases and J lost 0, with 19 bases in between. Germline CDR1 and CDR2: KGHDR and SFDVKD. CDR3 length: 19 residues. CDR3 sequence reads: CATSDSIPSWTHSYNEQFF. The CDR3 region has the DNA TGTGCCACCAGTGATTCGATACCGAGTTGGACTCACTCCTACAATGAGCAGTTCTTC.

V is TRBV9 and J is TRBJ2-1; TRBD2 aligns across 13 bases. V trimming: 4 bases; J trimming: 9 bases; junction bases outside the gene matches: 13. Germline values: CDR1 SGDLS, CDR2 YYNGEE. The CDR3 runs to 17 residues. CDR3 amino acids: CASSLTGTSGIEGEQFF. In nucleotides, the CDR3 is TGTGCCAGCAGCCTAACCGGGACTAGCGGGATTGAGGGTGAGCAGTTCTTC.

The chain uses TRBV5-6 and TRBJ2-7, with D perhaps being TRBD1 or TRBD2 (5 bases each). Germline-derived CDR1 and CDR2 are SGHDT and YYEEEE. Between the trimmed V and J ends, which lost 4 bases and 5 bases, there was a span of 16 bases. The CDR3 is 14 residues long. The CDR3 protein is CASSRDGKLNEQYF. In DNA form, the CDR3 reads TGTGCCAGCAGCCGGGACGGGAAACTTAACGAGCAGTACTTC.

This clone has just a few counts. The chain is built from TRBV3-1 (or the pseudogene TRBV3-2) and TRBJ1-2, with no clear D. The V end lost 2 bases, the J end lost 7 bases, and 8 bases lay between the germline ends. CDR1 LGHDT and CDR2 YNNKEL come from the germline V gene (reference sequence). The CDR3 consists of 12 residues. The CDR3: CASSQRAGGYTF. DNA for the CDR3: TGTGCCAGCAGCCAACGGGCGGGTGGCTACACCTTC.

This chain joins TRBV5-6 and TRBJ2-1; a possible D gene is TRBD1 (5 bases). Germline V gene lookup returns CDR1 SGHDT and CDR2 YYEEEE. The CDR3 loop spans 15 amino acids. Trimming left V 0 bases short and J 8 bases short, with 15 bases between. CDR3 in amino acids: CASSLAAGNLYEQFF. The CDR3 DNA sequence: TGTGCCAGCAGCTTGGCGGCAGGGAATCTCTATGAGCAGTTCTTC. Full variable domain (rest looked up from reference TRBV5-6 and TRBJ2-1): DAGVTQSPTHLIKTRGQQVTLRCSPKSGHDTVSWYQQALGQGPQFIFQYYEEEERQRGNFPDRFSGHQFPNYSSELNVNALLLGDSALYLCASSLAAGNLYEQFFGPGTRLTVL.

This clone was detected only a few times. J is TRBJ1-1 and V is TRBV12-5; D might be TRBD1 (5 bases). Germline CDR1 reads LGHNT; CDR2 reads FRNRAP. CDR3 size: 17 residues. Trimming left V 0 bases short and J 1 base short, with 15 bases between. This CDR3 reads CASGLVRRQTWNTEAFF. CDR3 DNA sequence: TGTGCTAGTGGTTTGGTACGGAGACAGACCTGGAACACTGAAGCTTTCTTT.

This clone appeared once. The chain uses TRBV4-1 and TRBJ1-1; D not certain. Germline assignment: CDR1 MGHRA and CDR2 YSYEKL. The CDR3 runs to 13 residues. The V end lost 4 bases, the J end lost 1 base, and 7 bases lay between the germline ends. The CDR3 DNA sequence: TGCGCCAGCAGCCCGCAGTGGAACACTGAAGCTTTCTTT. Residues: CASSPQWNTEAFF.

The V and J genes are TRBV20-1 and TRBJ2-5, with TRBD2 identical over 10 bases. Losses at the gene ends were 6 bases for V and 9 bases for J; bases not matched to a gene: 7. From germline, CDR1 is DFQATT and CDR2 SNEGSKA (reference sequence). The CDR3 is 12 residues long. Here the CDR3 reads CSASSLAGAQYF. For the CDR3, the DNA is TGCAGTGCCAGTTCCCTAGCGGGGGCCCAGTACTTC.